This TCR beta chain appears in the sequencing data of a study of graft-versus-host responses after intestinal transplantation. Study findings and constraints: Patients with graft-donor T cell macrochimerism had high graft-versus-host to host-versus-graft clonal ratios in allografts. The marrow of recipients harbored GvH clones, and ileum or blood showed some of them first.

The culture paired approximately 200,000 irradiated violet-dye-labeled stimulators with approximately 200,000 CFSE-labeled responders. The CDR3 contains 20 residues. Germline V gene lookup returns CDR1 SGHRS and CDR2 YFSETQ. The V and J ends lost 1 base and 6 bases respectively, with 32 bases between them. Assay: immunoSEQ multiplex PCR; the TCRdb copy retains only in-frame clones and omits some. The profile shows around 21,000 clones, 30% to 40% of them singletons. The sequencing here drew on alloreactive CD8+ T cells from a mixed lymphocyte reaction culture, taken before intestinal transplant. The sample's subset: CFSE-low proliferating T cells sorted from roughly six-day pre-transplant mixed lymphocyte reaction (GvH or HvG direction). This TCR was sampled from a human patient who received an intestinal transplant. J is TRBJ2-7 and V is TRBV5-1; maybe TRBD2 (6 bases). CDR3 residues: CASSLWGVALPLHERFEQYF. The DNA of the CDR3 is TGCGCCAGCAGCTTGTGGGGGGTCGCCCTTCCCTTACATGAAAGGTTCGAGCAGTACTTC.